Below are 29 T cell receptor beta chains sequenced from a single sample in a study of blood T cell repertoires in COVID-19. Assay used: immunoSEQ multiplex PCR; TCRdb lists only in-frame clones, some missing. The sample contains approximately 200,000 clones, about 88% of which appear only once. What was sequenced was PBMCs or T cells enriched from blood (not recorded which). Every receptor here comes from a woman aged 25-40 years who had been exposed to COVID-19.

Concerning this clone: This sample also contains other DNA sequences that code for the same CDR3. The V and J genes are TRBV9 and TRBJ2-5; 7 nucleotides line up with TRBD2. The CDR3 extends over 14 amino acids. Trimming at V came to 0 bases and at J to 3 bases, leaving 2 bases not matched to a gene. CDR1 and CDR2 from the germline V gene are SGDLS and YYNGEE. This chain's CDR3 is CASSVGAGEETQYF. In nucleotides, the CDR3 is TGTGCCAGCAGCGTAGGTGCGGGGGAAGAGACCCAGTACTTC.

The rearrangement links TRBV6-5 to TRBJ2-7; TRBD1 is a possible D gene (5 bases). This CDR3 has 14 residues. From germline, CDR1 is MNHEY and CDR2 SVGAGI. Deletions cut 6 bases from V and 4 bases from J, with 16 bases between. DNA of the CDR3: TGTGCCAGCAGGGGCGGACAAGTATTTTACGAGCAGTACTTC. This translates into CASRGGQVFYEQYF.

The rearrangement links TRBV7-3 to TRBJ2-5, with D possibly matching TRBD2 (6 bases). This CDR3 region has 14 residues. Trimming took off 2 bases at V and 5 bases at J, with 12 bases between the two ends. Germline-derived CDR1 and CDR2 are SGHTA and FQGTGA. The CDR3 bases are TGTGCCAGCAGCTTAGGGGCTAGCGAGGAGACCCAGTACTTC. Residues: CASSLGASEETQYF.

The V call is TRBV21-1, the J call TRBJ1-4; the table's D call of TRBD1 was not tested on the DNA. TRBV21-1 is shown as a pseudogene. CDR3 size: 18 residues. The CDR3 bases are TGTGCCAGCAGCAAGGCGGGACAGGGGACGGGAACTAATGAAAAACTGTTTTTT. Amino acids: CASSKAGQGTGTNEKLFF.

The V gene is TRBV28, the J gene TRBJ1-2, with D tentatively TRBD1 (6 bases). The CDR3 has 11 amino acids. With 9 bases removed from V and 4 bases from J, the gap between germline ends came to 9 bases. CDR1 MDHEN and CDR2 SYDVKM come from the germline V gene. The CDR3 here is CARDSRYGYTF. CDR3 in DNA: TGTGCCAGGGACAGCCGCTATGGCTACACCTTC.

The CDR3 spells CASSPWDFLSSYEQYF. The CDR3 bases are TGTGCCAGCAGCCCCTGGGACTTTCTCAGCTCCTACGAGCAGTACTTC. V and J are TRBV9 and TRBJ2-7, with TRBD2 as a possible D gene (6 bases). The CDR3 totals 16 residues. Germline CDR1 reads SGDLS; CDR2 reads YYNGEE. Between the trimmed V and J ends, which lost 4 bases and 0 bases, there was a span of 17 bases.

This sequence joins TRBV19 and TRBJ1-2; D is possibly TRBD1 (6 bases). The CDR3 contains 15 residues. CDR1 is LNHDA and CDR2 is SQIVND in the germline V gene (reference sequence). V was trimmed by 9 bases and J by 8 bases, leaving 25 bases between them. The CDR3 bases are TGTGCCAGCCGGCCCGGGACAACTCTACTATGGGGCTACACCTTC. This encodes CASRPGTTLLWGYTF. Based on the CDR3 plus reference TRBV19 and TRBJ1-2, the full variable domain is DGGITQSPKYLFRKEGQNVTLSCEQNLNHDAMYWYRQDPGQGLRLIYYSQIVNDFQKGDIAEGYSVSREKKESFPLTVTSAQKNPTAFYLCASRPGTTLLWGYTFGSGTRLTVV.

As DNA, the CDR3 is TGTGCCAGCAGCACCGAACCTTACTCAGGGGGCGTGAACACTGAAGCTTTCTTT. As protein: CASSTEPYSGGVNTEAFF. The genes are TRBV27 and TRBJ1-1, with 8 bases aligning to TRBD1. CDR3 length: 18 residues. Germline lookup yields CDR1 MNHEY and CDR2 SMNVEV (reference sequence). V lost 6 bases and J lost 0; bases outside the gene matches: 15.

Here the CDR3 DNA reads TGCGCGGCGGGTCAGGGGCGCACAGATACGCAGTATTTT. Encoded protein: CAAGQGRTDTQYF. The J gene is TRBJ2-3, the V gene TRBV29-1; perhaps TRBD1 as D (6 bases). CDR3 length: 13 residues. In germline, CDR1 is SQVTM, CDR2 ANQGSEA.

This clone was picked up one time. This chain uses TRBV6-5 with TRBJ1-1; no clear D. Trimming left V 2 bases short and J 3 bases short, with 13 bases between. The CDR3 sequence is 15 residues long. Looked up from germline, CDR1 is MNHEY and CDR2 is SVGAGI. In DNA form, the CDR3 reads TGTGCCAGCAGTTACGTAGCGTATGGGCACACTGAAGCTTTCTTT. It translates to CASSYVAYGHTEAFF.

The chain has TRBV6-5 and TRBJ2-7, with 7 nucleotides matching TRBD1. V lost 6 bases and J lost 2; bases outside the gene matches: 7. The length of the CDR3 is 14 residues. From germline, CDR1 is MNHEY and CDR2 SVGAGI. The CDR3 sequence: CASSPRTGTYEQYF. The CDR3 region has the DNA TGTGCCAGCAGCCCCCGGACAGGAACCTACGAGCAGTACTTC.

V is TRBV14 and J is TRBJ1-2; TRBD1 matches at 10 bases. The V and J ends lost 4 bases and 3 bases, in that order; junction bases with no gene match: 8. Germline loops: CDR1 SGHDN, CDR2 FVKESK. The CDR3 has 16 amino acids. The CDR3 DNA reads TGTGCCAGCAGCCTAACTTGGGACAGGGGTGACTATGGCTACACCTTC. Encoded protein: CASSLTWDRGDYGYTF.

The V call is TRBV6-5, the J call TRBJ1-6; 8 nucleotides agree with TRBD1. This CDR3 comprises 15 residues. V was clipped by 6 bases and J by 4 bases; unmatched bases: 5. Looked up from germline, CDR1 is MNHEY and CDR2 is SVGAGI. The CDR3 region has the DNA TGTGCCAGCAGACAAGGGACAGGATATAATTCACCCCTCCACTTT. Encoded protein: CASRQGTGYNSPLHF.

The rearrangement joins TRBV19 to TRBJ2-6; tentative D call: TRBD2 (6 bases). Per the germline V gene, CDR1 is LNHDA and CDR2 is SQIVND (reference sequence). The V end lost 3 bases, the J end lost 0 bases, and 12 bases lay between the germline ends. This CDR3 contains 17 residues. Here the CDR3 reads CASSIWQDYSGANVLTF. Written as DNA, the CDR3 is TGTGCCAGTAGTATTTGGCAGGACTACTCTGGGGCCAACGTCCTGACTTTC. Drawing the rest from reference TRBV19 and TRBJ2-6, the complete variable domain is DGGITQSPKYLFRKEGQNVTLSCEQNLNHDAMYWYRQDPGQGLRLIYYSQIVNDFQKGDIAEGYSVSREKKESFPLTVTSAQKNPTAFYLCASSIWQDYSGANVLTFGAGSRLTVL.

The rearrangement links TRBV30 to TRBJ1-1; tentatively, D is TRBD1 (6 bases). Germline V gives CDR1 GTSNPN, CDR2 SVGIG (reference sequence). V was pared by 0 bases and J by 9 bases, with 14 bases between. The CDR3 consists of 13 residues. The CDR3 DNA sequence: TGTGCCTGGAGTGTCGGACAGAACCTCCAAGCTTTCTTT. Its translation: CAWSVGQNLQAFF.

This clone was seen a handful of times. The chain links TRBV10-3 to TRBJ1-1; D not resolved. CDR3 length: 14 amino acids. V lost 0 bases, J lost 1 base, and 6 bases lay in between. CDR1 and CDR2 (germline): ENHRY, SYGVKD. In nucleotides, the CDR3 is TGTGCCATCAGTGAGTCTCCAGGGAACACTGAAGCTTTCTTT. As protein: CAISESPGNTEAFF.

This sequence joins TRBV19 and TRBJ1-2, with D uncertain. V lost 2 bases and J lost 7, with 17 bases in between. Germline lookup yields CDR1 LNHDA and CDR2 SQIVND (reference sequence). The CDR3 consists of 15 residues. This chain's CDR3 is CASSISERQYAGYTF. CDR3 in DNA: TGTGCCAGTAGTATAAGTGAGCGGCAGTATGCTGGCTACACCTTC.

In its sample, this clone was seen once. V is TRBV5-1 and J is TRBJ1-2, with 10 positions matching TRBD1. Germline V gene sequence: CDR1 SGHRS, CDR2 YFSETQ. The CDR3 sequence is 15 residues long. The ends lost 4 bases at V and 4 bases at J; junction bases unmatched: 7. CDR3 DNA sequence: TGCGCCAGCAGCACGGGACAGGGGACTTCCTATGGCTACACCTTC. Protein: CASSTGQGTSYGYTF. The variable domain in full, with the rest retrieved from reference TRBV5-1 and TRBJ1-2, is KAGVTQTPRYLIKTRGQQVTLSCSPISGHRSVSWYQQTPGQGLQFLFEYFSETQRNKGNFPGRFSGRQFSNSRSEMNVSTLELGDSALYLCASSTGQGTSYGYTFGSGTRLTVV.

This chain links TRBV5-6 with TRBJ1-6; perhaps TRBD1 as D (5 bases). Germline V CDR1 and CDR2: SGHDT, YYEEEE. This CDR3 is built from 17 residues. The V end was cut by 6 bases, the J end by 0 bases, with 16 bases between. The CDR3 region has the DNA TGTGCCAGCACCGTAGCGGGGGGGAGCTCCTATAATTCACCCCTCCACTTT. Its protein product is CASTVAGGSSYNSPLHF.

CDR3 residues: CASSPQGQGAGGYTF. CDR3 in DNA: TGTGCCAGCAGCCCCCAGGGACAGGGGGCTGGCGGCTACACCTTC. The gene calls are TRBV6-5 and TRBJ1-2; 12 bases align to TRBD1. The CDR3 contains 15 residues. The V gene's germline CDR1 is MNHEY and CDR2 SVGAGI. After removal of 6 bases from V and 8 bases from J, the junction contained 10 bases not matched to a gene.

This chain uses TRBV7-9 with TRBJ2-1; 10 bases map to TRBD2. This CDR3 comprises 16 residues. V gave up 5 bases and J gave up 8 bases; unmatched junction bases: 12. Germline CDR1 and CDR2: SEHNR and FQNEAQ (reference sequence). The DNA of the CDR3 is TGTGCCAGCAGCGCCCGGGGAGCGGGGGGGATCCATGAGCAGTTCTTC. As protein: CASSARGAGGIHEQFF.

In nucleotides, the CDR3 is TGTGCCAGCAGCATCGGGGGGGCCCACAATGAGCAGTTCTTC. Its protein product is CASSIGGAHNEQFF. The chain links TRBV5-4 to TRBJ2-1, with 8 positions matching TRBD2. This CDR3 has 14 amino acids. V shed 4 bases, J shed 5 bases, and the junction held 5 bases outside the gene matches. From germline, CDR1 is SGHNT and CDR2 YYREEE (reference sequence).

With regard to this clone: The same CDR3 also results from other DNA sequences found in this sample. The chain couples TRBV5-1 to TRBJ1-1; D may be TRBD1 (6 bases). The CDR3 totals 12 residues. V gave up 0 bases and J gave up 8 bases, with 8 bases separating them. Looked up from germline, CDR1 is SGHRS and CDR2 is YFSETQ. CDR3 sequence reads: CASSLGQGEAFF. The CDR3 region has the DNA TGCGCCAGCAGCTTGGGCCAGGGGGAAGCTTTCTTT.

V is TRBV5-1 and J is TRBJ1-3; D is unresolved. Germline CDR1 is SGHRS and CDR2 is YFSETQ. The CDR3 totals 15 residues. Trimming removed 0 bases at V and 0 bases at J, with 7 bases between. The CDR3 nucleotides are TGCGCCAGCAGCTTGGGGGAGGCCTCTGGAAACACCATATATTTT. Protein sequence: CASSLGEASGNTIYF.

This chain links TRBV5-1 with TRBJ2-5; TRBD1 matches at 9 bases. This CDR3 is 15 amino acids long. V shed 4 bases, J shed 4 bases, and the junction held 8 bases outside the gene matches. Germline assignment: CDR1 SGHRS and CDR2 YFSETQ. The CDR3 DNA reads as TGCGCCAGCAGCCCGCGCCGGGACAGGGTAGAGACCCAGTACTTC. The encoded protein is CASSPRRDRVETQYF.

The rearrangement joins TRBV29-1 to TRBJ2-3, with D perhaps TRBD1 (5 bases). V was shortened by 6 bases and J by 2 bases, with 12 bases between the two germline ends. The germline CDR1 and CDR2 sequences are SQVTM and ANQGSEA. This CDR3 region has 13 residues. In nucleotides, the CDR3 is TGCAGCGTCGGACAACTCACCACAGATACGCAGTATTTT. This gives the protein CSVGQLTTDTQYF.

The chain joins TRBV6-5 to TRBJ1-3; the D is unclear. The CDR3 is made up of 14 amino acids. Trimming removed 2 bases from V and 3 bases from J, with 8 bases in between. CDR1 MNHEY and CDR2 SVGAGI come from the germline V gene. The CDR3 reads CASSYGLNGNTIYF. CDR3 coding DNA: TGTGCCAGCAGTTACGGACTTAATGGAAACACCATATATTTT.

The chain carries TRBV7-9 and TRBJ2-1, with 8 nucleotides matching TRBD1. Looked up from germline, CDR1 is SEHNR and CDR2 is FQNEAQ (reference sequence). V was clipped by 1 base and J by 2 bases; unmatched bases: 4. The CDR3 covers 16 residues. CDR3 bases: TGTGCCAGCAGCTTAGTAGGGACAGGTCCCTACAATGAGCAGTTCTTC. Its translation is CASSLVGTGPYNEQFF.

The rearrangement joins TRBV3-1 (or the pseudogene TRBV3-2) to TRBJ1-2; 7 positions agree with TRBD1. The V gene's germline CDR1 is LGHDT and CDR2 YNNKEL (reference sequence). The CDR3 is 16 amino acids. Trimming cost V 6 bases and J 4 bases; bases outside gene matches: 14. CDR3 amino acids: CASSDAGTDNVYGYTF. DNA for the CDR3: TGTGCCAGCAGTGATGCCGGGACAGACAATGTCTATGGCTACACCTTC.